The 16 T cell receptor beta chains given below trace back to one sample, sequenced in a study of blood T cells in healthy people across ages. The authors ran a second PCR of 7 to 11 cycles using a sample-barcoded 5' primer and a J-beta primer mix. MiXCR, applied by TCRdb to the 5' RACE reads, yields one record per CDR3 protein. The sample shows hundreds of thousands of distinct CDR3 sequences, about 28% of them seen only once. The sample also formed part of further work on T cells of mothers and their children.

The sequenced sample consisted of blood. The receptors were sampled from a boy aged 2 to 9 in good health.

This clonotype occurred a few times. V and J are TRBV12-3 or TRBV12-4 and TRBJ1-1; D gene uncertain. This CDR3 comprises 13 residues. V was pared by 4 bases and J by 7 bases, with 13 bases between. In DNA form, the CDR3 reads TGTGCCAGCAGTTCCGGAAGGGCCGGTGAAGCTTTCTTT. Its translation is CASSSGRAGEAFF.

This chain joins TRBV20-1 and TRBJ1-2; D is possibly TRBD1 (6 bases). V dropped 7 bases and J dropped 8 bases, with 23 bases sitting between them. The CDR3 has 14 residues. The germline CDR1 and CDR2 sequences are DFQATT and SNEGSKA (reference sequence). The CDR3 is CSGTDWGAPGGYTF. The DNA for the CDR3 is TGCAGTGGTACCGATTGGGGGGCGCCGGGAGGCTACACCTTC.

This clonotype was seen only a few times. V usage is TRBV7-9 and J usage is TRBJ1-5; TRBD1 is a possible D gene (6 bases). In germline, CDR1 is SEHNR, CDR2 FQNEAQ (reference sequence). The V and J ends lost 1 base and 3 bases respectively, with 10 bases between them. The CDR3 sequence is 15 residues long. CDR3 protein: CASSLEGGYNQPQHF. As DNA, the CDR3 is TGTGCCAGCAGCTTAGAGGGGGGTTACAATCAGCCCCAGCATTTT.

This clonotype has more than one count but fewer than ten. The chain joins TRBV7-8 to TRBJ2-5; TRBD2 matches at 10 bases. Germline V gene sequence: CDR1 SGHVS, CDR2 FQNEAQ. J gave up 3 bases and V 5 bases, and 6 bases lay outside the gene matches. This CDR3 has 15 amino acids. The CDR3 DNA is TGTGCCAGCAGCGCTTTGGGGACTAGCGAAGAGACCCAGTACTTC. Encoded protein: CASSALGTSEETQYF.

This chain joins TRBV7-2 and TRBJ1-6; TRBD1 agrees at 9 bases. V shed 5 bases and J 10 bases; nucleotides not matched to a gene: 9. The CDR3 consists of 15 residues. Germline V lookup: CDR1 SGHTA, CDR2 FQGNSA. CDR3 nucleotide sequence: TGTGCCAGCAGCCCCGGGACAGGGATGGGGTCACCCCTCCACTTT. Its translation is CASSPGTGMGSPLHF.

This clonotype was seen a few times. The rearrangement uses TRBV29-1 and TRBJ1-2; weak D call: TRBD1 (5 bases). The CDR3 covers 13 residues. Between the trimmed V and J ends, which lost 6 bases and 3 bases, there was a span of 14 bases. Germline assignment: CDR1 SQVTM and CDR2 ANQGSEA. CDR3 in DNA: TGCAGCGTCCTCGACCTGGGGGACTATGGCTACACCTTC. Protein sequence: CSVLDLGDYGYTF.

V and J are TRBV29-1 and TRBJ2-7, with D maybe TRBD1 (5 bases). The V gene's germline CDR1 is SQVTM and CDR2 ANQGSEA. V was pared by 4 bases and J by 5 bases, with 24 bases between. This CDR3 has 16 amino acids. The CDR3 loop is CSVVRRLAGWVDEQYF. CDR3 nucleotides: TGCAGCGTTGTGCGTCGGCTGGCAGGGTGGGTAGACGAGCAGTACTTC.

The chain couples TRBV10-1 to TRBJ2-5, with D perhaps given as TRBD1 or TRBD2 (5 bases each). The J call may not be correct, given that the DNA end is closer to TRBJ2-1. CDR1 WNHNN and CDR2 SYGVQD come from the germline V gene (reference sequence). The CDR3 covers 17 residues. In DNA, the CDR3 is TGCGCCAGCAGTGAGAGGATTTGGGGACGCGGTATCAATGAGCAGTTCTTC. This encodes CASSERIWGRGINEQFF.

This clonotype was counted a few times. Its ends do not fully match the called genes, so a read error is possible. The rearrangement uses TRBV11-2 and TRBJ2-5; tentative D call: TRBD1 (6 bases). CDR1 is SGHAT, CDR2 FQNNGV, per germline. The CDR3 covers 13 residues. CDR3 coding DNA: TGTGCCAGCAGCTTAAACAGGGAAGAGACCCGGTACTTC. Protein: CASSLNREETRYF.

This chain connects TRBV4-3 to TRBJ2-7; TRBD1 matches 9 bases. Looked up from germline, CDR1 is LGHNA and CDR2 is YSLEER. Germline trimming cut 2 bases from V and 3 bases from J; bases unmatched to any gene: 11. This CDR3 comprises 17 residues. In nucleotides, the CDR3 is TGCGCCAGCAGCCAAAGCTTTCTTGGACAGGGGCTCTACGAGCAGTACTTC. Its protein is CASSQSFLGQGLYEQYF.

A few counts support this clonotype. The chain employs TRBV27 and TRBJ2-1; 9 bases agree with TRBD2. CDR3 length equals 15 residues. The trim removed 2 bases at V and 4 bases at J, leaving 3 bases unmatched. Germline V gives CDR1 MNHEY, CDR2 SMNVEV (reference sequence). The DNA of the CDR3 is TGTGCCAGCAGTTTAACTGCGGGGGGGTACAATGAGCAGTTCTTC. It translates to CASSLTAGGYNEQFF.

V is TRBV15 and J is TRBJ2-1, with D perhaps TRBD1 (5 bases). The assigned J gene may be wrong: the sequence end matches TRBJ2-7 better. CDR1 and CDR2 from the germline V gene are LNHNV and YYDKDF (reference sequence). The CDR3 covers 16 residues. The DNA for the CDR3 is TGTGCCACCAGCAGAGGGTGGGGCGGACCCGATTACGAGCAGTACTTC. Its translation: CATSRGWGGPDYEQYF.

This clonotype was seen a few times. This CDR3 reads CSVGPNYNEQFF. CDR3 sequence (DNA): TGCAGCGTAGGACCCAACTACAATGAGCAGTTCTTC. The rearrangement links TRBV29-1 to TRBJ2-1, with D unresolved. V lost 6 bases to trimming and J lost 3 bases, with 9 bases between them. CDR3 length: 12 residues. In germline, CDR1 is SQVTM, CDR2 ANQGSEA.

This clonotype has a handful of counts. The CDR3 protein is CASSVWEGETQYF. In nucleotides, the CDR3 is TGTGCCAGCAGCGTATGGGAAGGAGAGACCCAGTACTTC. The rearrangement uses TRBV9 and TRBJ2-5; D gene uncertain. From germline, CDR1 is SGDLS and CDR2 YYNGEE. The CDR3 contains 13 residues. Trimming removed 1 base at V and 4 bases at J, with 8 bases between.

The genes are TRBV9 and TRBJ2-4; D perhaps matches TRBD2 (7 bases). In germline, CDR1 is SGDLS, CDR2 YYNGEE. The CDR3 is 16 amino acids. The germline V and J ends were trimmed by 3 bases and 0 bases, with 13 bases remaining between them. The DNA of the CDR3 is TGTGCCAGCAGCGAGGGGGGGGCAGGAGCCAAAAACATTCAGTACTTC. It translates to CASSEGGAGAKNIQYF.

This clonotype was detected many times. The chain employs TRBV27 and TRBJ2-7, with D possibly being TRBD1 (5 bases). The germline V gene has CDR1 MNHEY and CDR2 SMNVEV (reference sequence). The ends were cut back, 3 bases at V and 3 bases at J, with 6 bases in the middle. The CDR3 covers 12 residues. The CDR3 protein is CASSFTGYEQYF. As DNA, the CDR3 is TGTGCCAGCAGTTTTACAGGCTACGAGCAGTACTTC.